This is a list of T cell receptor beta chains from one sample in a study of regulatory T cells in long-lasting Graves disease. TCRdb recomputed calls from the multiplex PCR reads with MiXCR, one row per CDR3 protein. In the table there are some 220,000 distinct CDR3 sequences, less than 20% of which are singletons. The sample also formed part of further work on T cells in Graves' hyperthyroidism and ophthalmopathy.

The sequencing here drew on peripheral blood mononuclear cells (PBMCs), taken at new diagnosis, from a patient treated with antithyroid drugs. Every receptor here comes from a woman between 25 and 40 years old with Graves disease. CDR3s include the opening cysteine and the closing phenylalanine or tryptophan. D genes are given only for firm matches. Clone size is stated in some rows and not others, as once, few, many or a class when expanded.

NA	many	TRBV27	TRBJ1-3	TGTGCCAGCAGTTTATTGGGGGAATCTGGAAACACCATATATTTT	CASSLLGESGNTIYF
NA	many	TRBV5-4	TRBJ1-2	TGTGCCAGCAGCTTGTCAAAGGGGATAGCGGCTGGCTACACCTTC	CASSLSKGIAAGYTF
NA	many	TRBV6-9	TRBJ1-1	TGTGCCAGCAGTTACCAGTTAAACACTGAAGCTTTCTTT	CASSYQLNTEAFF
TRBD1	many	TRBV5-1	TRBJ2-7	TGCGCCAGCAGCTTGGGGGGACAGGCCTCCTACGAGCAGTACTTC	CASSLGGQASYEQYF
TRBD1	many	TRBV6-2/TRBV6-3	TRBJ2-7	TGTGCCAGCAGGAGACAGGGGGGGATAGACGAGCAGTACTTC	CASRRQGGIDEQYF
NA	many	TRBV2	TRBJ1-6	TGTGCCAGCAGTGGGACTGGTAATAATTCACCCCTCCACTTT	CASSGTGNNSPLHF
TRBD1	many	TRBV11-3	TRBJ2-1	TGTGCCAGCAGCCCCGTACAGGGGGCAGAGTACAATGAGCAGTTCTTC	CASSPVQGAEYNEQFF
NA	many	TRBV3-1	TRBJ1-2	TGTGCCAGCAGCCAACATTGGGGCGATGGCTACACCTTC	CASSQHWGDGYTF
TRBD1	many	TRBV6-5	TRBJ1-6	TGTGCCAGCAGTTACGGAGACAGGGGAGGTTCACCCCTCCACTTT	CASSYGDRGGSPLHF
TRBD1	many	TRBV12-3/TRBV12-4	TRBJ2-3	TGTGCCAGCAGAGAGACAGGGGCGGCAGATACGCAGTATTTT	CASRETGAADTQYF
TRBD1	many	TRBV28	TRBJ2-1	TGTGCCAGCAGTTTAGGGACAGGGCCCTCCTACAATGAGCAGTTCTTC	CASSLGTGPSYNEQFF
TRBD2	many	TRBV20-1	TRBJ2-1	TGCAGTGCTGAGCCGGGACTAGCGATTAATGAGCAGTTCTTC	CSAEPGLAINEQFF
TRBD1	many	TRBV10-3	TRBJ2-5	TGTGCCATCAGTGGCCCCCAGGGCAGGGGGCAAACGCTAGAGACCCAGTACTTC	CAISGPQGRGQTLETQYF
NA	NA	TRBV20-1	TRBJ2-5	TGCAGCCCTAGGGACGGCGCAAAGGCGTACCAAGAGACCCAGTACTTC	CSPRDGAKAYQETQYF
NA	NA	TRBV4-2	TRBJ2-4	TGTGCCAGCATGGCAGGGGTAGAAAACATTCAGTACTTC	CASMAGVENIQYF
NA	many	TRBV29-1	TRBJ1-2	TGCAGCGTTGACAGCGAACCGTACTATGGCTACACCTTC	CSVDSEPYYGYTF
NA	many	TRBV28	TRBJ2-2	TGTGCCACCCGGGATCGGGGCGGTATAGGGGAGCTGTTTTTT	CATRDRGGIGELFF
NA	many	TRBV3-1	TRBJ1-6	TGTGCCAGCAGGTTTCAGGGGTCGGATAATTCACCCCTCCACTTT	CASRFQGSDNSPLHF
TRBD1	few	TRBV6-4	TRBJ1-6	TGTGCCAGCAGCCCCGCACAGGGGAATTCACCCCTCCACTTT	CASSPAQGNSPLHF
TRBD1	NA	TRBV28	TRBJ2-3	TGTGCCAGCACCCGGGCTTGGGGACAGGGCACAGATACGCAGTATTTT	CASTRAWGQGTDTQYF
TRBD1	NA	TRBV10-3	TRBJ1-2	TGTGCCATCAGTGAAATAGGGGACAGGGGATGGTACACCTTC	CAISEIGDRGWYTF
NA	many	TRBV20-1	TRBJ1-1	TGCAGTGCTAGCCGGGGGTTCGTGACCACTGAAGCTTTCTTT	CSASRGFVTTEAFF
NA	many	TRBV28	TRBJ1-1	TGTGCCAGCAGCCAAAACGGGGTTAGGACTGAAGCTTTCTTT	CASSQNGVRTEAFF
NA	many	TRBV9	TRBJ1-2	TGTGCCAGCAGCGTAGAAGGGGGTCCTTATGGCTACACCTTC	CASSVEGGPYGYTF
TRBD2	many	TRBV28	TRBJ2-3	TGTGCCAGCAGGGTGCCTAGCGGTGGAGCAGATACGCAGTATTTT	CASRVPSGGADTQYF
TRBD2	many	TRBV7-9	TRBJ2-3	TGTGCCAGCATACTAGCGGGGGGCACAGATACGCAGTATTTT	CASILAGGTDTQYF
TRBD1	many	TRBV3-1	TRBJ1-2	TGTGCCAGCAGCCCTCGGACAGGGTCTGAGGGCACCTTC	CASSPRTGSEGTF
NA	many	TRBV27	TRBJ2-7	TGTGCCAGCAGTAGGGACGGACGACCCTACGAGCAGTACTTC	CASSRDGRPYEQYF
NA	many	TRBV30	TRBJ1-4	TGTGCCTTATCGATCGGTCTTTCTAGGTTGTTTTTT	CALSIGLSRLFF
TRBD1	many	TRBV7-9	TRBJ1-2	TGTGCCAGCAGCCTACAGGGGAGCGACTATGGCTACACCTTC	CASSLQGSDYGYTF
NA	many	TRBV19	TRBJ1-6	TGTGCCAGCAGTACCGACACCGCCTATAATTCACCCCTCCACTTT	CASSTDTAYNSPLHF
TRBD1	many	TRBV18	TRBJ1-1	TGTGCCAGCTCACCTAACCAGGGGGCTGAAGCTTTCTTT	CASSPNQGAEAFF
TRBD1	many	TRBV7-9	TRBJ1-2	TGTGCCAGCAGCTTAGAACAGGGGTTCTATGGCTACACCTTC	CASSLEQGFYGYTF